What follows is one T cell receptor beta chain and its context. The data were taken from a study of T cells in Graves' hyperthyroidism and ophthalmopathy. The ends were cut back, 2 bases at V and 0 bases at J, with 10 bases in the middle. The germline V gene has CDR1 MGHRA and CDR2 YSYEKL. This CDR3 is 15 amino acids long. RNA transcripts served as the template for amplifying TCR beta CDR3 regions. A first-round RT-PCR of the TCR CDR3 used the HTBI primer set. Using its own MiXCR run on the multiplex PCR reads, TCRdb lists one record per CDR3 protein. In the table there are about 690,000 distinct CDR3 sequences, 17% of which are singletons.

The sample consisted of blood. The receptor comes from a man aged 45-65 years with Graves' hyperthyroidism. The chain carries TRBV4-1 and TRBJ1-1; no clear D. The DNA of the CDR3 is TGCGCCAGCAGCCAACTAACAACAGTGAACACTGAAGCTTTCTTT. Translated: CASSQLTTVNTEAFF.